These 23 T cell receptor beta chains were all obtained from the same sample, sequenced in a study of Graves' ophthalmopathy and Graves' hyperthyroidism. RNA transcripts yielded amplified TCR beta CDR3 regions. The first round was an RT-PCR with HTBI primers, and the second round was a multiplex PCR. One entry per CDR3 protein results from TCRdb running MiXCR on the multiplex PCR reads. The table lists 45,000 to 60,000 distinct CDR3 sequences, around 50% of them singletons, with 4.5% to 5% in the top ten. The material sequenced was peripheral blood. The receptors here all came from an adult woman with Graves' ophthalmopathy.

This clonotype was observed many times. The chain has TRBV2 and TRBJ1-1; D might be TRBD1 (6 bases). Trimming left V 8 bases short and J 4 bases short, with 14 bases between. The V gene's germline CDR1 is SNHLY and CDR2 FYNNEI. The CDR3 has 13 residues. This CDR3 is CASLLGRGTEAFF. The DNA of the CDR3 is TGTGCCAGCCTCCTGGGCAGGGGCACTGAAGCTTTCTTT.

This clonotype was found once. The V gene is TRBV20-1, the J gene TRBJ2-1; 10 bases fit TRBD2. Germline V CDR1 and CDR2: DFQATT, SNEGSKA (reference sequence). The V and J ends lost 2 bases and 2 bases, in that order; junction bases with no gene match: 0. The CDR3 totals 14 residues. The CDR3 region has the DNA TGCAGTGCTAGACTAGCGGGGGCCTACAATGAGCAGTTCTTC. The encoded protein is CSARLAGAYNEQFF.

This clonotype showed up just once. This chain links TRBV14 with TRBJ2-5, with D uncertain. The germline V and J ends were trimmed by 1 base and 0 bases, with 6 bases remaining between them. Germline V gene data show CDR1 as SGHDN and CDR2 as FVKESK. CDR3 length: 14 residues. This chain's CDR3 is CASSQGRDQETQYF. The CDR3 DNA is TGTGCCAGCAGCCAAGGCCGTGACCAAGAGACCCAGTACTTC.

The table lists this clonotype with many counts. This chain joins TRBV4-2 and TRBJ1-3, with D hard to call. In germline, CDR1 is LGHNA, CDR2 YNFKEQ. The length of the CDR3 is 15 residues. Between the trimmed V and J ends, which lost 0 bases and 2 bases, there was a span of 8 bases. The CDR3 region is CASSQEESAGNTIYF. The CDR3 DNA follows: TGTGCCAGCAGCCAAGAAGAGAGCGCTGGAAACACCATATATTTT.

This CDR3 reads CSADGTSGTQFF. CDR3 bases: TGCAGTGCTGACGGGACTAGCGGGACCCAGTTCTTC. The genes are TRBV20-1 and TRBJ2-1, with 13 bases fitting TRBD2. Trimming took 5 bases from V and 13 from J; bases not matched to a gene: 5. Per germline, CDR1 DFQATT and CDR2 SNEGSKA (reference sequence). This CDR3 is 12 amino acids long.

The table lists this clonotype with many counts. The V gene is TRBV4-2, the J gene TRBJ2-7; 7 nucleotides line up with TRBD2. The junction had 4 bases not matched to a gene; V was cut back by 0 bases and J by 5 bases. CDR3 length: 14 amino acids. Germline V gene sequence: CDR1 LGHNA, CDR2 YNFKEQ. In nucleotides, the CDR3 is TGTGCCAGCAGCCAAGACAGAACTAGCGACGAGCAGTACTTC. Translated: CASSQDRTSDEQYF.

A few counts support this clonotype. The rearrangement uses TRBV28 and TRBJ2-4, with unresolved D. CDR1 is MDHEN and CDR2 is SYDVKM in the germline V gene. Trimming cost V 6 bases and J 0 bases, with 12 bases left between them. This CDR3 spans 15 amino acids. The DNA of the CDR3 is TGTGCCAGCAGCCTGGGCCATCTAGCCAAAAACATTCAGTACTTC. Its translation is CASSLGHLAKNIQYF. Together with reference TRBV28 and TRBJ2-4, the CDR3 gives the full variable domain: DVKVTQSSRYLVKRTGEKVFLECVQDMDHENMFWYRQDPGLGLRLIYFSYDVKMKEKGDIPEGYSVSREKKERFSLILESASTNQTSMYLCASSLGHLAKNIQYFGAGTRLSVL.

The chain uses TRBV7-9 and TRBJ2-1; 7 bases align to TRBD2. This CDR3 has 11 residues. The germline CDR1 and CDR2 sequences are SEHNR and FQNEAQ (reference sequence). V trimming: 8 bases; J trimming: 12 bases; junction bases outside the gene matches: 7. CDR3 residues: CASGGRAAQFF. For the CDR3, the DNA is TGTGCCAGCGGGGGGAGGGCTGCGCAGTTCTTC.

J is TRBJ2-3 and V is TRBV12-3 or TRBV12-4, with 7 bases aligning to TRBD2. The CDR3 extends over 15 amino acids. V shed 5 bases, J shed 2 bases, and the junction held 7 bases outside the gene matches. Here the CDR3 DNA reads TGTGCCAGCAGTGCCGCTAGCGGCCACACAGATACGCAGTATTTT. It encodes CASSAASGHTDTQYF.

This clonotype has ten or more counts. J is TRBJ1-5 and V is TRBV12-3 or TRBV12-4; D possibly corresponds to TRBD1 (5 bases). This CDR3 contains 12 residues. V lost 6 bases, J lost 7 bases, and 10 bases lay in between. The CDR3 is CASRAGSQPQHF. CDR3 coding DNA: TGTGCCAGCAGGGCAGGGTCCCAGCCCCAGCATTTT.

This chain links TRBV9 with TRBJ1-5, with D unresolved. In germline, CDR1 is SGDLS, CDR2 YYNGEE. V shed 0 bases and J shed 4 bases, with 5 bases lying between them. This CDR3 spans 13 amino acids. Here the CDR3 DNA reads TGTGCCAGCAGCGTAGCCCTAAATCAGCCCCAGCATTTT. Translating it yields CASSVALNQPQHF.

This clonotype qualifies as medium-sized. The J gene is TRBJ2-6, the V gene TRBV29-1; D is undetermined. This CDR3 region has 14 residues. CDR1 is SQVTM and CDR2 is ANQGSEA in the germline V gene. V was trimmed by 1 base and J by 1 base, leaving 5 bases between them. CDR3 sequence reads: CSVEGGSGANVLTF. The CDR3 bases are TGCAGCGTTGAAGGAGGATCTGGGGCCAACGTCCTGACTTTC.

The V call is TRBV29-1, the J call TRBJ2-1; D remains unclear. With 8 bases removed from V and 4 bases from J, the gap between germline ends came to 6 bases. The CDR3 totals 10 residues. The V gene's germline CDR1 is SQVTM and CDR2 ANQGSEA. The CDR3 spells CSPEYNEQFF. In DNA, the CDR3 is TGCAGCCCTGAGTACAATGAGCAGTTCTTC.

This clonotype was found many times. V gene TRBV3-1 combines with J gene TRBJ2-5; no clear D. The V gene's germline CDR1 is LGHDT and CDR2 YNNKEL (reference sequence). This CDR3 has 14 residues. The germline V and J ends were trimmed by 0 bases and 4 bases, with 9 bases remaining between them. CDR3 in DNA: TGTGCCAGCAGCCAAGATTCGCCGGGAGAGACCCAGTACTTC. Protein: CASSQDSPGETQYF.

Note on this clonotype: It is likely a read error, because the conserved phenylalanine at the end of the CDR3 is missing. It is unclear where the CDR3 begins or ends on the DNA, so no DNA is shown, and the CDR3 is as TCRdb lists it. The CDR3 here is CASSVATGGAQRYL. The chain has TRBV9 and TRBJ2-7; the tabulated D call, TRBD2, remains unverified against the DNA. Germline-derived CDR1 and CDR2 are SGDLS and YYNGEE. The length of the CDR3 is 14 amino acids, counting both ends.

The table lists this clonotype with many counts. V is TRBV7-8 and J is TRBJ2-1, with TRBD2 identical over 15 bases. V gave up 4 bases and J gave up 7 bases; unmatched junction bases: 5. CDR3 size: 16 residues. Germline V gives CDR1 SGHVS, CDR2 FQNEAQ. The CDR3 reads CASSSTGTSGRNEQFF. CDR3 coding DNA: TGTGCCAGCAGCTCGACCGGGACTAGCGGGAGGAATGAGCAGTTCTTC.

On this clonotype: Its ends do not fully match the called genes, so a read error is possible. The chain is built from TRBV4-3 and TRBJ2-7; D is unresolved. Germline lookup yields CDR1 LGHNA and CDR2 YSLEER. This CDR3 has 15 amino acids. In nucleotides, the CDR3 is TGCGCCAGCAGCCAAGAATGGGCTGGAGCCTACGAGCAATACTTC. It codes for CASSQEWAGAYEQYF.

The chain links TRBV6-5 to TRBJ2-3, with unresolved D. Germline assignment: CDR1 MNHEY and CDR2 SVGAGI. CDR3 size: 15 residues. V was trimmed by 0 bases and J by 0 bases, leaving 7 bases between them. Here the CDR3 reads CASSYSIESTDTQYF. DNA of the CDR3: TGTGCCAGCAGTTACTCGATAGAGAGCACAGATACGCAGTATTTT.

This clonotype was observed a few times. The V and J genes are TRBV7-9 and TRBJ2-3; possibly TRBD2 for D (6 bases). CDR1 is SEHNR and CDR2 is FQNEAQ in the germline V gene (reference sequence). V lost 1 base to trimming and J lost 11 bases, with 16 bases between them. The CDR3 is made up of 14 amino acids. The DNA for the CDR3 is TGTGCCAGCAGCTTAGGGCGGGATCGCAATGAGCAGTATTTT. This translates into CASSLGRDRNEQYF.

This clonotype was observed a single time. The J gene is TRBJ2-7, the V gene TRBV2; D remains unclear. This CDR3 is 12 amino acids long. Trimming took 1 base from V and 3 from J, leaving 4 bases between them. The germline CDR1 and CDR2 sequences are SNHLY and FYNNEI. The CDR3 here is CASSEDNYEQYF. The CDR3 DNA sequence: TGTGCCAGCAGTGAAGATAACTACGAGCAGTACTTC.

The J gene is TRBJ2-3, the V gene TRBV19, with 16 bases fitting TRBD2. The CDR3 spans 17 residues. V dropped 6 bases and J dropped 4; count of bases not matched to a gene: 7. Germline-derived CDR1 and CDR2 are LNHDA and SQIVND (reference sequence). CDR3 protein: CASSTGTSGRAPDTQYF. The CDR3 region has the DNA TGTGCCAGTAGCACGGGGACTAGCGGGAGGGCCCCAGATACGCAGTATTTT.

J is TRBJ2-3 and V is TRBV15, with 14 bases aligning to TRBD2. The germline V gene has CDR1 LNHNV and CDR2 YYDKDF (reference sequence). This CDR3 spans 19 amino acids. V lost 1 base, J lost 4 bases, and 10 bases stayed unmatched. Written as DNA, the CDR3 is TGTGCCACCAGCAGAGCTCTTGGGACTAGCGGGAGTGGGGCAGATACGCAGTATTTT. Its protein product is CATSRALGTSGSGADTQYF.

This clonotype was counted ten times or more. CDR3: CASSERGHTDTQYF. CDR3 nucleotide sequence: TGTGCCAGCAGTGAGAGGGGCCACACAGATACGCAGTATTTT. The chain joins TRBV6-1 to TRBJ2-3; D might be TRBD1 or TRBD2, each matching 5 bases. The length of the CDR3 is 14 residues. The germline gives CDR1 MNHNS, CDR2 SASEGT. Trimming removed 3 bases from V and 2 bases from J, with 9 bases in between.